This TCR beta chain is from a study of type 1 regulatory T cells. Whole-study context: T-allo10 is a Tr1-enriched, alloantigen-specific CD4 T cell product made in vitro.

The CDR3 has 12 amino acids. V dropped 3 bases and J dropped 14 bases, with 14 bases sitting between them. Germline assignment: CDR1 ENHRY and CDR2 SYGVKD. In TCRdb, the reads were re-called with MiXCR into one record per CDR3 protein. The top ten hold 4.5% to 5.5% of the sample, which has about 23,000 distinct CDR3 sequences, around half seen once. In this sample, this clonotype turned up a few times. Antigen: not known. Input material: cultured T cells, either the whole culture or a sorted T cell fraction (not recorded which). The chain is built from TRBV10-3 and TRBJ2-1; D not resolved. This sequence was found in a human donor in good health. This CDR3 is CAISDPGLEEFF. CDR3 DNA sequence: TGTGCCATCAGTGATCCCGGGCTAGAGGAGTTCTTC.